Below, 12 T cell receptor beta chains from the same sample are listed, as sequenced in a study of blood T cell repertoires in COVID-19. Sequenced by immunoSEQ multiplex PCR; TCRdb stores in-frame clones only, minus some. Of 85,000 to 100,000 clones listed, about 78% are singletons. The specimen was peripheral blood. Receptor source: a man in his fifties who had recovered from COVID-19.

This chain uses TRBV5-1 with TRBJ2-6; D remains unclear. Per germline, CDR1 SGHRS and CDR2 YFSETQ. The CDR3 sequence is 14 residues long. The V end lost 4 bases, the J end lost 2 bases, and 7 bases lay between the germline ends. This CDR3 reads CASSMAAGANVLTF. The DNA for the CDR3 is TGCGCCAGCAGCATGGCAGCTGGGGCCAACGTCCTGACTTTC.

The chain uses TRBV5-1 and TRBJ1-5; no reliable D call. The germline gives CDR1 SGHRS, CDR2 YFSETQ. Trimming removed 2 bases from V and 4 bases from J, with 7 bases in between. The CDR3 is 13 amino acids. The CDR3 sequence: CASSFDNNQPQHF. CDR3 sequence (DNA): TGCGCCAGCAGCTTCGACAATAATCAGCCCCAGCATTTT.

The J gene is TRBJ1-2, the V gene TRBV4-1, with TRBD1 matching 9 bases. There are 15 residues in the CDR3. After removal of 4 bases from V and 7 bases from J, the junction contained 10 bases not matched to a gene. Germline lookup yields CDR1 MGHRA and CDR2 YSYEKL. CDR3 coding DNA: TGCGCCAGCAGCCCCGACAGGGGGAGGGTCAGTGGCTACACCTTC. It specifies CASSPDRGRVSGYTF.

This CDR3 reads CASSVMAINSPLHF. The CDR3 nucleotides read TGTGCCAGCAGCGTAATGGCAATTAATTCACCCCTCCACTTT. The V and J genes are TRBV9 and TRBJ1-6, with D hard to call. This CDR3 comprises 14 residues. Trimming stripped 1 base from V and 6 bases from J, with 8 bases between. In germline, CDR1 is SGDLS, CDR2 YYNGEE. Complete variable domain (other parts from reference TRBV9 and TRBJ1-6): DSGVTQTPKHLITATGQRVTLRCSPRSGDLSVYWYQQSLDQGLQFLIQYYNGEERAKGNILERFSAQQFPDLHSELNLSSLELGDSALYFCASSVMAINSPLHFGNGTRLTVT.

CDR3 protein: CASNPGTGEGYGYTF. CDR3 bases: TGTGCCAGTAACCCCGGGACAGGGGAGGGCTATGGCTACACCTTC. The rearrangement joins TRBV19 to TRBJ1-2; 10 bases agree with TRBD1. The CDR3 is 15 amino acids. The germline V gene has CDR1 LNHDA and CDR2 SQIVND (reference sequence). V dropped 7 bases and J dropped 4; count of bases not matched to a gene: 9.

This clone was recorded only once. The rearrangement joins TRBV30 to TRBJ1-2, with D perhaps TRBD1 (6 bases). Germline V CDR1 and CDR2: GTSNPN, SVGIG (reference sequence). With 5 bases removed from V and 8 bases from J, the gap between germline ends came to 12 bases. The CDR3 loop spans 11 amino acids. The DNA for the CDR3 is TGTGCCTGGTCAGGGGCGGGCGGCTACACCTTC. This codes for CAWSGAGGYTF.

The chain joins TRBV7-2 to TRBJ1-5; 7 bases fit TRBD1. Germline V gene sequence: CDR1 SGHTA, CDR2 FQGNSA. Unmatched junction bases numbered 4, after V lost 1 base and J lost 4 bases. The CDR3 runs 15 residues. The CDR3, as DNA: TGTGCCAGCAGCTTAGATACAGGGGTGAATCAGCCCCAGCATTTT. This gives the protein CASSLDTGVNQPQHF.

The CDR3 reads CASSYYRVPGANVLTF. For the CDR3, the DNA is TGTGCCAGCAGTTACTACCGCGTTCCTGGGGCCAACGTCCTGACTTTC. This chain links TRBV6-2 or TRBV6-3 with TRBJ2-6; D is unclear. CDR3 size: 16 residues. Trimming took 1 base from V and 2 from J, leaving 9 bases between them. Germline V lookup: CDR1 MNHEY, CDR2 SVGEGT.

This clone has a handful of counts. The rearrangement uses TRBV27 and TRBJ2-7; D is perhaps TRBD2 (6 bases). CDR1 is MNHEY and CDR2 is SMNVEV in the germline V gene (reference sequence). The CDR3 totals 15 residues. V gave up 5 bases and J gave up 3 bases, with 17 bases separating them. The CDR3 spells CASSPQEGGFYEQYF. For the CDR3, the DNA is TGTGCCAGCAGTCCCCAGGAGGGTGGGTTCTACGAGCAGTACTTC.

The chain carries TRBV2 and TRBJ1-1, with a possible D match to TRBD1 (6 bases). Germline V lookup: CDR1 SNHLY, CDR2 FYNNEI. The V end lost 6 bases, the J end lost 1 base, and 15 bases lay between the germline ends. The CDR3 spans 15 residues. The CDR3: CASRGGANPNTEAFF. CDR3 in DNA: TGTGCCAGCAGGGGGGGGGCAAATCCGAACACTGAAGCTTTCTTT.

The chain combines TRBV9 with TRBJ1-1, with TRBD1 identical over 7 bases. CDR1 is SGDLS and CDR2 is YYNGEE in the germline V gene. The J segment lost 2 bases and the V segment lost 7 bases, leaving 5 bases of the junction unmatched. This CDR3 is built from 13 residues. This CDR3 reads CASGGQLNTEAFF. In DNA form, the CDR3 reads TGTGCCAGCGGGGGACAGCTTAACACTGAAGCTTTCTTT.

The chain recombines TRBV19 with TRBJ2-4; maybe TRBD1 (5 bases). The CDR3 runs to 15 residues. Germline V gene sequence: CDR1 LNHDA, CDR2 SQIVND (reference sequence). Trimming took off 5 bases at V and 0 bases at J, with 11 bases between the two ends. The CDR3 loop is CASSGHESAKNIQYF. CDR3 nucleotides: TGTGCCAGTAGTGGACATGAGTCAGCCAAAAACATTCAGTACTTC.